The rows below give T cell receptor beta chains drawn from one sample of a study of vaccination and CD4 T cells after COVID-19. One entry per CDR3 protein, called by TCRdb with MiXCR from the PCR reads. The profile shows approximately 9,000 distinct CDR3 sequences, less than 65% of them singletons. No antigens are known for them. Sequencing input: CD4+ T cells from blood, cultured in vitro. These receptors were obtained from a human donor who had recovered from COVID-19. CDR3s include the opening cysteine and the closing phenylalanine or tryptophan. A D gene is named only where the DNA matches it firmly. Clone size, where shown, is once, few, many, or a class for clones that have expanded.

cdr3_aa: CASSYWDRESETQYF
cdr3_nt: TGTGCCAGCAGTTACTGGGACAGGGAGTCGGAGACCCAGTACTTC
clone_size: large
j_call: TRBJ2-5
v_call: TRBV6-2/TRBV6-3
d_call: TRBD1

cdr3_aa: CASSQPGQGAYEQYF
cdr3_nt: TGTGCCAGCTCACAACCGGGACAGGGGGCCTACGAGCAGTACTTC
clone_size: once
j_call: TRBJ2-7
v_call: TRBV18
d_call: TRBD1

cdr3_aa: CASSSLREGQETQYF
cdr3_nt: TGTGCCAGCAGCTCGCTGCGGGAGGGTCAAGAGACCCAGTACTTC
clone_size: -
j_call: TRBJ2-5
v_call: TRBV2
d_call: TRBD2

cdr3_aa: CASSLGVRGNYGYTF
cdr3_nt: TGTGCCAGCAGTTTGGGGGTCAGGGGAAACTATGGCTACACCTTC
clone_size: -
j_call: TRBJ1-2
v_call: TRBV28
d_call: -

cdr3_aa: CASSLLQGIPTEAFF
cdr3_nt: TGTGCCAGCAGCTTACTGCAGGGAATACCGACTGAAGCTTTCTTT
clone_size: -
j_call: TRBJ1-1
v_call: TRBV7-9
d_call: -

cdr3_aa: CASSFATGGLLTDTQYF
cdr3_nt: TGTGCCAGCAGCTTCGCTACAGGGGGGCTTCTCACAGATACGCAGTATTTT
clone_size: -
j_call: TRBJ2-3
v_call: TRBV7-2
d_call: TRBD1

cdr3_aa: CAWSANIGQGGYTF
cdr3_nt: TGTGCCTGGAGTGCCAACATTGGACAGGGTGGCTACACCTTC
clone_size: -
j_call: TRBJ1-2
v_call: TRBV30
d_call: TRBD1

cdr3_aa: CSAGVGGYTF
cdr3_nt: TGCAGTGCTGGGGTAGGGGGCTACACCTTC
clone_size: -
j_call: TRBJ1-2
v_call: TRBV20-1
d_call: -

cdr3_aa: CASSSSTVQTDTQYF
cdr3_nt: TGTGCCAGTAGTAGCTCCACCGTTCAGACAGATACGCAGTATTTT
clone_size: few
j_call: TRBJ2-3
v_call: TRBV19
d_call: -

cdr3_aa: CATSRGLGSGILSYEQYF
cdr3_nt: TGTGCCACCAGCAGGGGACTTGGTAGCGGGATCTTGTCCTACGAGCAGTACTTC
clone_size: few
j_call: TRBJ2-7
v_call: TRBV15
d_call: TRBD2

cdr3_aa: CASSLAAGVSNQPQHF
cdr3_nt: TGTGCCAGCAGCTTAGCTGCAGGGGTCAGCAATCAGCCCCAGCATTTT
clone_size: -
j_call: TRBJ1-5
v_call: TRBV7-2
d_call: -

cdr3_aa: CASSGNLARAYEQYF
cdr3_nt: TGTGCCAGCAGTGGAAACCTAGCGAGGGCCTACGAGCAGTACTTC
clone_size: -
j_call: TRBJ2-7
v_call: TRBV6-1
d_call: -

cdr3_aa: CASSHGQSNYGYTF
cdr3_nt: TGCGCCAGCAGCCACGGACAGAGTAACTATGGCTACACCTTC
clone_size: few
j_call: TRBJ1-2
v_call: TRBV4-1
d_call: -

cdr3_aa: CASSLVAGDTGELFF
cdr3_nt: TGTGCCAGCAGCTTAGTGGCGGGAGACACCGGGGAGCTGTTTTTT
clone_size: -
j_call: TRBJ2-2
v_call: TRBV7-8
d_call: TRBD2

cdr3_aa: CASSPADNSGSYNSPLHF
cdr3_nt: TGTGCCAGCTCACCCGCCGATAACTCGGGCTCCTATAATTCACCCCTCCACTTT
clone_size: -
j_call: TRBJ1-6
v_call: TRBV18
d_call: -

cdr3_aa: CASSPRVGGPYGYTF
cdr3_nt: TGTGCCAGCAGCCCGCGGGTGGGGGGTCCGTATGGCTACACCTTC
clone_size: few
j_call: TRBJ1-2
v_call: TRBV7-2
d_call: -

cdr3_aa: CASSPDRGYEQYF
cdr3_nt: TGTGCCAGCAGCCCGGACAGGGGATACGAGCAGTACTTC
clone_size: -
j_call: TRBJ2-7
v_call: TRBV7-8
d_call: TRBD1

cdr3_aa: CASSPVGGISTDTQYF
cdr3_nt: TGTGCCAGCAGCCCAGTCGGGGGAATAAGCACAGATACGCAGTATTTT
clone_size: -
j_call: TRBJ2-3
v_call: TRBV7-9
d_call: -

cdr3_aa: CASSLRGPASGNTIYF
cdr3_nt: TGTGCCAGCAGCTTACGGGGACCAGCCTCTGGAAACACCATATATTTT
clone_size: -
j_call: TRBJ1-3
v_call: TRBV7-2
d_call: -

cdr3_aa: CASRPAGAGNTIYF
cdr3_nt: TGTGCCAGCAGACCCGCGGGGGCTGGAAACACCATATATTTT
clone_size: few
j_call: TRBJ1-3
v_call: TRBV27
d_call: -

cdr3_aa: CASSELWNTGELFF
cdr3_nt: TGTGCCAGCAGTGAATTGTGGAACACCGGGGAGCTGTTTTTT
clone_size: few
j_call: TRBJ2-2
v_call: TRBV2
d_call: -

cdr3_aa: CSVQRDFGYTF
cdr3_nt: TGCAGCGTTCAACGGGATTTTGGCTACACCTTC
clone_size: medium-sized
j_call: TRBJ1-2
v_call: TRBV29-1
d_call: -

cdr3_aa: CASGDPAYEQYF
cdr3_nt: TGTGCCAGCGGGGACCCAGCCTACGAGCAGTACTTC
clone_size: -
j_call: TRBJ2-7
v_call: TRBV6-1
d_call: -

cdr3_aa: CASRLQATYEQYF
cdr3_nt: TGTGCCAGCCGATTACAGGCAACCTACGAGCAGTACTTC
clone_size: -
j_call: TRBJ2-7
v_call: TRBV6-1
d_call: -

cdr3_aa: CASSLGRNTEAFF
cdr3_nt: TGTGCCAGCAGCTTAGGGAGGAACACTGAAGCTTTCTTT
clone_size: -
j_call: TRBJ1-1
v_call: TRBV7-8
d_call: -

cdr3_aa: CASSLRTGVGTGELFF
cdr3_nt: TGTGCCAGCAGTCTCCGGACAGGGGTGGGCACCGGGGAGCTGTTTTTT
clone_size: few
j_call: TRBJ2-2
v_call: TRBV12-3/TRBV12-4
d_call: TRBD1

cdr3_aa: CASSLVRNTEAFF
cdr3_nt: TGCGCCAGCAGCTTGGTCAGGAACACTGAAGCTTTCTTT
clone_size: -
j_call: TRBJ1-1
v_call: TRBV5-1
d_call: -

cdr3_aa: CASSLKGQGNQPQHF
cdr3_nt: TGTGCCAGCAGTTTAAAGGGACAGGGCAATCAGCCCCAGCATTTT
clone_size: few
j_call: TRBJ1-5
v_call: TRBV12-3/TRBV12-4
d_call: TRBD1

cdr3_aa: CASSLVVLPTNTGELFF
cdr3_nt: TGCGCCAGCAGCTTAGTAGTTCTGCCTACGAACACCGGGGAGCTGTTTTTT
clone_size: -
j_call: TRBJ2-2
v_call: TRBV7-6
d_call: -

cdr3_aa: CASDWRTPSRGQYF
cdr3_nt: TGTGCCTCGGACTGGAGGACTCCTAGTCGCGGGCAGTATTTT
clone_size: -
j_call: TRBJ2-3
v_call: TRBV30
d_call: -

cdr3_aa: CASRDSHNQPQHF
cdr3_nt: TGTGCCAGTAGGGACAGCCATAATCAGCCCCAGCATTTT
clone_size: large
j_call: TRBJ1-5
v_call: TRBV19
d_call: -

cdr3_aa: CASSLVGDSGNTIYF
cdr3_nt: TGTGCCAGCAGCTTAGTCGGCGACTCTGGAAACACCATATATTTT
clone_size: -
j_call: TRBJ1-3
v_call: TRBV11-3
d_call: -

cdr3_aa: CSAFTQGGTEAFF
cdr3_nt: TGCAGTGCCTTCACCCAGGGGGGGACTGAAGCTTTCTTT
clone_size: -
j_call: TRBJ1-1
v_call: TRBV20-1
d_call: TRBD1

cdr3_aa: CASAGTGSEKLFF
cdr3_nt: TGTGCCAGCGCCGGGACAGGGAGTGAAAAACTGTTTTTT
clone_size: -
j_call: TRBJ1-4
v_call: TRBV19
d_call: TRBD1

cdr3_aa: CASSRIEAGIGYNEQFF
cdr3_nt: TGTGCCAGCAGCCGGATAGAGGCGGGAATAGGCTACAATGAGCAGTTCTTC
clone_size: -
j_call: TRBJ2-1
v_call: TRBV21-1
d_call: -

cdr3_aa: CASSRTGTGQSREQYF
cdr3_nt: TGCGCCAGCAGCAGAACCGGGACAGGGCAGTCGCGGGAGCAGTACTTC
clone_size: -
j_call: TRBJ2-7
v_call: TRBV4-1
d_call: TRBD1

cdr3_aa: CASSWYNEQFF
cdr3_nt: TGTGCCAGCAGTTGGTACAATGAGCAGTTCTTC
clone_size: -
j_call: TRBJ2-1
v_call: TRBV27
d_call: -

cdr3_aa: CASSSRTGVSYEQYF
cdr3_nt: TGCGCCAGCAGCTCTAGGACAGGGGTTTCCTACGAGCAGTACTTC
clone_size: -
j_call: TRBJ2-7
v_call: TRBV5-1
d_call: TRBD1

cdr3_aa: CASSLTGSWEQFF
cdr3_nt: TGTGCCAGCAGTTTAACGGGCAGTTGGGAGCAGTTCTTC
clone_size: few
j_call: TRBJ2-1
v_call: TRBV27
d_call: -

cdr3_aa: CASSLEGRGSEQFF
cdr3_nt: TGTGCCAGCAGCTTGGAGGGGAGGGGGTCTGAGCAGTTCTTC
clone_size: -
j_call: TRBJ2-1
v_call: TRBV11-3
d_call: -

cdr3_aa: CASSSPGGSQETQYF
cdr3_nt: TGTGCCAGCAGTTCCCCTGGGGGATCCCAAGAGACCCAGTACTTC
clone_size: -
j_call: TRBJ2-5
v_call: TRBV27
d_call: -

cdr3_aa: CASSLIAHNEQFF
cdr3_nt: TGTGCCAGCAGCTTAATCGCCCACAATGAGCAGTTCTTC
clone_size: -
j_call: TRBJ2-1
v_call: TRBV7-3
d_call: -